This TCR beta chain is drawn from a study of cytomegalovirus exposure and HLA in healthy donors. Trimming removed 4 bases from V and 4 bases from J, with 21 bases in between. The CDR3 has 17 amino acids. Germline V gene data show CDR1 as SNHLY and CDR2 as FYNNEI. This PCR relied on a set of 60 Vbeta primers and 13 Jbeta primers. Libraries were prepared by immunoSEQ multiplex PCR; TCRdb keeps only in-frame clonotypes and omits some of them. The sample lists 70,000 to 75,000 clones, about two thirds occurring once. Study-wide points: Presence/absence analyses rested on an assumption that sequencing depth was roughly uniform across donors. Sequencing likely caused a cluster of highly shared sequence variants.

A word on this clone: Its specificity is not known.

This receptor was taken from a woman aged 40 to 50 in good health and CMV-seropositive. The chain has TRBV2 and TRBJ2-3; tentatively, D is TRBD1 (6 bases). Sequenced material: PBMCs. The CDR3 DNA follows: TGTGCCAGCAGTGCGTTGGTCGCTAACAGGGACCCAGATACGCAGTATTTT. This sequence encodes CASSALVANRDPDTQYF.